This T cell receptor (beta chain) was retrieved from a study of OX40 agonist ivuxolimab in advanced cancers. Study in general: Of mixed ages from about 20 to 80 and averaging about 60 years, the group was 65% to 85% male. Three patients, one with hepatocellular carcinoma and two with cutaneous melanoma, responded partially. Study-wide results and caveats: Expanded peripheral T cells had an undetermined antigen specificity. Clones of CD4+ and CD8+ blood T cells grew by week 6 at doses of 0.1 to 3.0 mg/kg.

Sequenced by immunoSEQ multiplex PCR; TCRdb stores in-frame clones only, minus some. The sample shows 63,000 or so clones, about nine tenths of them seen only once. The germline V and J ends were trimmed by 6 bases and 2 bases, with 11 bases remaining between them. Germline V gives CDR1 MNHEY, CDR2 SMNVEV (reference sequence). This CDR3 has 13 amino acids. With respect to this clone: Its antigen is unknown.

The chain employs TRBV27 and TRBJ2-7, with D uncertain. Material: CD4+ or CD8+ T cells sorted from blood, obtained in a trial of the OX40 agonist ivuxolimab. This TCR was recovered from an adult with an advanced solid tumor such as melanoma, head and neck, liver or kidney cancer. This CDR3 is CASSFGDTYEQYF. CDR3 DNA: TGTGCCAGCAGCTTCGGCGACACCTACGAGCAGTACTTC.